Listed here are 3 T cell receptor beta chains from one sample, sequenced in a study of OX40 agonist ivuxolimab in advanced cancers. This table comes from immunoSEQ multiplex PCR, and its TCRdb copy is limited to in-frame clones, with some not included. In the table there are about 95,000 clones, over 75% of which are singletons. Sample: CD4+ or CD8+ T cells sorted from blood, taken in a trial of the OX40 agonist ivuxolimab. Receptors were obtained from an adult with an advanced solid tumor such as melanoma, head and neck, liver or kidney cancer.

The rearrangement uses TRBV28 and TRBJ2-1, with a tentative D call TRBD2 (5 bases). The CDR3 sequence is 11 residues long. The ends were cut back, 11 bases at V and 4 bases at J, with 9 bases in the middle. Germline V CDR1 and CDR2: MDHEN, SYDVKM. The CDR3 nucleotides read TGTGCCGGAGGAGCTTACAATGAGCAGTTCTTC. Its translation: CAGGAYNEQFF.

The CDR3 here is CASSLGMETQYF. The CDR3 bases are TGTGCCAGCAGCTTGGGGATGGAAACGCAGTATTTT. V and J are TRBV7-4 and TRBJ2-3; D uncertain. The CDR3 spans 12 residues. V lost 3 bases to trimming and J lost 9 bases, with 10 bases between them. The germline gives CDR1 SGHVT, CDR2 SQSDAQ. The full variable domain, with the rest looked up from reference TRBV7-4 and TRBJ2-3, is GAGVSQSPRYKVAKRGRDVALRCDSISGHVTLYWYRQTLGQGSEVLTYSQSDAQRDKSGRPSGRFSAERPERSVSTLKIQRTEQGDSAVYLCASSLGMETQYFGPGTRLTVL.

The chain has TRBV29-1 and TRBJ2-7, with unresolved D. CDR3 size: 14 residues. Germline V gene lookup returns CDR1 SQVTM and CDR2 ANQGSEA. V lost 4 bases and J 1 base, leaving 14 bases between the germline ends. CDR3 coding DNA: TGCAGCGTTGCCCGGGTCGTTCCTTCCTACGAGCAGTACTTC. Amino acid sequence: CSVARVVPSYEQYF.